This T cell receptor (beta chain) appears in the sequencing data of a study of T cell responses to AZD1222 COVID-19 vaccine. Using immunoSEQ multiplex PCR, the repertoire was profiled, and TCRdb retains in-frame clones only, with some absent. Of approximately 150,000 clones listed, roughly 84% are singletons. A note on this clone: Antigen unknown.

Notes on the study in general: Clonal diversity was possibly underestimated, and white British individuals and females predominated among donors.

The sequence was obtained from an adult who received the AZD1222 COVID-19 vaccine. This specimen was peripheral blood, taken 28 days after the second AZD1222 dose.

The CDR3 bases are TGTGCCAGTAGTACGACTATGACTAGCGCTTTTACTGAGCAGTTCTTC. It codes for CASSTTMTSAFTEQFF. The chain couples TRBV19 to TRBJ2-1; 8 bases match TRBD2. CDR1 and CDR2 (germline): LNHDA, SQIVND (reference sequence). The CDR3 length is 16 residues. J was trimmed by 9 bases and V by 4 bases; bases with no gene match: 14.